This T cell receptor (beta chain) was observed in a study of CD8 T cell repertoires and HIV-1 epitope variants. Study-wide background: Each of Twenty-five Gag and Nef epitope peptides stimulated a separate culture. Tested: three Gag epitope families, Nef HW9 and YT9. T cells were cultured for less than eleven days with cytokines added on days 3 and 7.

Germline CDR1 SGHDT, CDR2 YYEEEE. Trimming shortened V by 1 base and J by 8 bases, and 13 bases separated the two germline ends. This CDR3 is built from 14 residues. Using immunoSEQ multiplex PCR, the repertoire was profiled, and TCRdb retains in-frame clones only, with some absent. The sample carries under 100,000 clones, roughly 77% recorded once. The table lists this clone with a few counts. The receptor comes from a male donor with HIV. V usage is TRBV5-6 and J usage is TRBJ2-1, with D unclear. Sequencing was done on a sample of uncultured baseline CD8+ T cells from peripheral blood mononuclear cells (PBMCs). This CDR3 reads CASSLHHVGDEQFF. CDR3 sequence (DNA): TGTGCCAGCAGCTTGCACCATGTTGGCGATGAGCAGTTCTTC.